Listed here are 30 T cell receptor beta chains from one sample, sequenced in a study of cytomegalovirus exposure and HLA in healthy donors. The method was immunoSEQ multiplex PCR; TCRdb's version includes in-frame clones alone and lacks a portion of them. The sample holds some 100,000 clones, more than 70% seen once. Sequencing was done on a sample of PBMCs. The receptor set was obtained from a man between 18 and 35 years old in good health and CMV-seronegative.

This chain links TRBV5-1 with TRBJ2-7; TRBD1 matches at 9 bases. Germline V gene sequence: CDR1 SGHRS, CDR2 YFSETQ. The CDR3 runs 15 residues. Trimming removed 9 bases from V and 5 bases from J; junction bases left unmatched: 15. As DNA, the CDR3 is TGCGCCACTCGACCCGGACAGGGGCTAGGCAACGAGCAGTACTTC. It yields the protein CATRPGQGLGNEQYF.

The rearrangement links TRBV10-3 to TRBJ2-3; 7 positions match TRBD2. CDR1 and CDR2 from the germline V gene are ENHRY and SYGVKD. The CDR3 extends over 16 amino acids. With 2 bases clipped from V and 4 bases from J, the junction kept 9 bases outside the gene matches. CDR3 nucleotides: TGTGCCATCAGTGAGGACAGCGGGGTGGGAGCAGATACGCAGTATTTT. This translates into CAISEDSGVGADTQYF.

V is TRBV18 and J is TRBJ1-5, with 8 bases lining up with TRBD1. V lost 3 bases to trimming and J lost 7 bases; unmatched junction nucleotides: 8. Germline V gene lookup returns CDR1 KGHSH and CDR2 LQKENI. The CDR3 length is 15 residues. The CDR3: CASSPSTGDVQPQHF. The CDR3 nucleotides read TGTGCCAGCTCACCCTCGACAGGGGACGTCCAGCCCCAGCATTTT.

The chain recombines TRBV28 with TRBJ1-5, with 8 positions matching TRBD1. Germline-derived CDR1 and CDR2 are MDHEN and SYDVKM. V lost 5 bases, J lost 8 bases, and 8 bases stayed unmatched. The CDR3 length is 14 residues. The CDR3 sequence: CASSRTGGWKPQHF. In DNA, the CDR3 is TGTGCCAGCAGTCGTACAGGGGGGTGGAAGCCCCAGCATTTT.

The DNA for the CDR3 is TGTGCCTGGATTCAGGCGGGGAACACTGAAGCTTTCTTT. Translated: CAWIQAGNTEAFF. The V gene is TRBV30, the J gene TRBJ1-1; D is ambiguous. The CDR3 is made up of 13 amino acids. The V and J ends lost 4 bases and 1 base respectively, with 10 bases between them. Germline V gene sequence: CDR1 GTSNPN, CDR2 SVGIG (reference sequence).

The table lists this clone with a few counts. V and J are TRBV11-3 and TRBJ1-1; D call uncertain. The CDR3 is 11 residues long. The ends were cut back, 2 bases at V and 7 bases at J, with 5 bases in the middle. CDR1 is SGHNT, CDR2 YENEEA, per germline. The CDR3 DNA sequence: TGTGCCAGCAGCTTATCCCGTGAAGCTTTCTTT. Encoded protein: CASSLSREAFF. The variable domain in full, with the rest retrieved from reference TRBV11-3 and TRBJ1-1, is EAGVVQSPRYKIIEKKQPVAFWCNPISGHNTLYWYLQNLGQGPELLIRYENEEAVDDSQLPKDRFSAERLKGVDSTLKIQPAELGDSAVYLCASSLSREAFFGQGTRLTVV.

This sequence joins TRBV15 and TRBJ1-2; TRBD1 might be the D (5 bases). Germline-derived CDR1 and CDR2 are LNHNV and YYDKDF (reference sequence). This CDR3 has 15 residues. The V and J ends lost 5 bases and 7 bases respectively, with 20 bases between them. The CDR3 sequence is CATSGGVRAAGGYTF. DNA for the CDR3: TGTGCCACCAGCGGGGGGGTCCGGGCTGCAGGTGGCTACACCTTC.

This chain links TRBV6-5 with TRBJ2-7; D uncertain. CDR1 and CDR2 (germline): MNHEY, SVGAGI. The ends were cut back, 4 bases at V and 1 base at J, with 5 bases in the middle. The CDR3 extends over 12 amino acids. CDR3 loop: CASSSTSYEQYF. CDR3 DNA sequence: TGTGCCAGCAGTTCGACATCCTACGAGCAGTACTTC.

A few counts support this clone. The chain joins TRBV19 to TRBJ1-1; 7 bases match TRBD1. The CDR3 extends over 11 amino acids. Germline trimming cut 10 bases from V and 3 bases from J; bases unmatched to any gene: 2. Germline V gives CDR1 LNHDA, CDR2 SQIVND (reference sequence). The CDR3 is CATQGYTEAFF. CDR3 DNA: TGTGCCACACAGGGGTACACTGAAGCTTTCTTT.

This clone was counted a few times. This chain uses TRBV11-3 with TRBJ2-2, with a tentative D call TRBD2 (5 bases). Germline CDR1 and CDR2: SGHNT and YENEEA. The V gene lost 1 base and the J gene lost 6 bases, with 6 bases spanning the gap. The CDR3 is 13 amino acids. CDR3 amino acids: CASSLGRAGELFF. CDR3 in DNA: TGTGCCAGCAGCTTAGGGCGGGCCGGGGAGCTGTTTTTT. Full variable domain (missing parts from reference TRBV11-3 and TRBJ2-2): EAGVVQSPRYKIIEKKQPVAFWCNPISGHNTLYWYLQNLGQGPELLIRYENEEAVDDSQLPKDRFSAERLKGVDSTLKIQPAELGDSAVYLCASSLGRAGELFFGEGSRLTVL.

The chain employs TRBV27 and TRBJ2-7; tentatively, D is TRBD1 (6 bases). V lost 4 bases, J lost 5 bases, and 15 bases lay in between. The CDR3 length is 14 residues. In germline, CDR1 is MNHEY, CDR2 SMNVEV (reference sequence). CDR3 sequence: CASSSHLQGNEQYF. The CDR3 DNA is TGTGCCAGCAGTTCCCACCTACAGGGTAACGAGCAGTACTTC.

The chain employs TRBV6-1 and TRBJ1-1; D unresolved. The CDR3 consists of 15 residues. V was pared by 1 base and J by 5 bases, with 14 bases between. Germline V lookup: CDR1 MNHNS, CDR2 SASEGT. CDR3 coding DNA: TGTGCCAGCAGTGAAGGTGGGATCCGGGGAACTGAAGCTTTCTTT. Amino acid sequence: CASSEGGIRGTEAFF.

This rearrangement joins TRBV5-1 to TRBJ2-7; 7 positions match TRBD1. The germline V gene has CDR1 SGHRS and CDR2 YFSETQ. Losses at the gene ends were 4 bases for V and 2 bases for J; bases not matched to a gene: 6. The CDR3 is 14 residues long. CDR3 amino acids: CASSPPGQPYEQYF. Written as DNA, the CDR3 is TGCGCCAGCAGCCCCCCGGGACAGCCCTACGAGCAGTACTTC.

The genes are TRBV15 and TRBJ2-1; 9 nucleotides match TRBD2. The germline V gene has CDR1 LNHNV and CDR2 YYDKDF (reference sequence). CDR3 length: 16 residues. The V gene end was trimmed by 0 bases and the J gene end by 6 bases; junction bases not matched to a gene: 6. The CDR3 here is CATSRDAGGGANEQFF. CDR3 in DNA: TGTGCCACCAGCAGAGATGCCGGCGGGGGGGCCAATGAGCAGTTCTTC.

The chain is built from TRBV28 and TRBJ1-1; 8 nucleotides line up with TRBD1. Germline V CDR1 and CDR2: MDHEN, SYDVKM. V lost 5 bases, J lost 1 base, and 6 bases stayed unmatched. This CDR3 has 15 residues. The CDR3 spells CASSKPGTGNTEAFF. CDR3 DNA sequence: TGTGCCAGCAGTAAACCGGGGACAGGGAACACTGAAGCTTTCTTT.

This clone is termed medium-sized. J is TRBJ1-5 and V is TRBV18; 12 bases fit TRBD1. Trimming removed 5 bases from V and 1 base from J; junction bases left unmatched: 9. CDR3 size: 18 residues. Germline loops: CDR1 KGHSH, CDR2 LQKENI. Written as DNA, the CDR3 is TGTGCCAGCTCAAGAGTCGGGACAGGGGGCTCGAGCAATCAGCCCCAGCATTTT. This gives the protein CASSRVGTGGSSNQPQHF.

The chain has TRBV15 and TRBJ2-2, with D perhaps TRBD1 (5 bases). This CDR3 comprises 16 residues. Trimming removed 3 bases from V and 6 bases from J, with 17 bases in between. Germline CDR1 is LNHNV and CDR2 is YYDKDF (reference sequence). The CDR3 DNA sequence: TGTGCCACCAGCAGGCAGGGCAGCTTTTTTGCCGGGGAGCTGTTTTTT. This encodes CATSRQGSFFAGELFF.

The CDR3 coding sequence is TGTGCCAGCAGCACCACGAGGCTCCAAGAGACCCAGTACTTC. It translates to CASSTTRLQETQYF. The rearrangement links TRBV13 to TRBJ2-5, with D uncertain. Germline V CDR1 and CDR2: PRHDT, FYEKMQ (reference sequence). V was pared by 5 bases and J by 1 base, with 11 bases between. The CDR3 loop spans 14 amino acids.

The chain employs TRBV6-5 and TRBJ1-1; TRBD1 is a possible D gene (5 bases). The CDR3 is 12 residues long. CDR1 is MNHEY and CDR2 is SVGAGI in the germline V gene. Between the trimmed V and J ends, which lost 8 bases and 1 base, there was a span of 8 bases. CDR3: CASGGGNTEAFF. The CDR3 nucleotides are TGTGCCAGCGGGGGGGGGAACACTGAAGCTTTCTTT.

The genes are TRBV28 and TRBJ2-7, with D perhaps matching TRBD1 (5 bases). Germline assignment: CDR1 MDHEN and CDR2 SYDVKM. This CDR3 spans 12 amino acids. V was clipped by 10 bases and J by 2 bases, with 12 bases between them. CDR3 sequence: CATPLGAYEQYF. The CDR3 coding sequence is TGTGCCACTCCCCTAGGGGCCTACGAGCAGTACTTC.

The rearrangement links TRBV28 to TRBJ2-7; a weak D match, TRBD1 (5 bases). Trimming cost V 3 bases and J 3 bases, with 9 bases left between them. The length of the CDR3 is 13 residues. CDR1 MDHEN and CDR2 SYDVKM come from the germline V gene. The CDR3 spells CASSFATVYEQYF. CDR3 nucleotides: TGTGCCAGCAGTTTCGCGACAGTCTACGAGCAGTACTTC. Variable domain in full (rest from reference TRBV28 and TRBJ2-7): DVKVTQSSRYLVKRTGEKVFLECVQDMDHENMFWYRQDPGLGLRLIYFSYDVKMKEKGDIPEGYSVSREKKERFSLILESASTNQTSMYLCASSFATVYEQYFGPGTRLTVT.

This sequence joins TRBV11-2 and TRBJ2-7; TRBD1 agrees at 9 bases. V lost 5 bases, J lost 1 base, and 6 bases stayed unmatched. Germline CDR1 reads SGHAT; CDR2 reads FQNNGV. The length of the CDR3 is 15 residues. The CDR3 loop is CASSRPDRGSYEQYF. Written as DNA, the CDR3 is TGTGCCAGCAGCCGACCAGACAGGGGGTCCTACGAGCAGTACTTC.

The sample holds a few counts of this clone. The chain is built from TRBV4-2 and TRBJ2-7; 10 bases agree with TRBD2. CDR1 and CDR2 (germline): LGHNA, YNFKEQ. CDR3 length equals 16 residues. The V and J ends lost 7 bases and 1 base, in that order; junction bases with no gene match: 10. The CDR3, as DNA: TGTGCCAGCACTCCGGCTAGCGGGAGTACGTCCTACGAGCAGTACTTC. Amino acid sequence: CASTPASGSTSYEQYF.

This clone was recorded only once. CDR3 amino acids: CASSPGLVVYEQFF. The CDR3 nucleotides are TGTGCCAGCAGTCCGGGACTAGTCGTCTATGAGCAGTTCTTC. The V gene is TRBV27, the J gene TRBJ2-1, with 8 bases matching TRBD2. With 5 bases clipped from V and 8 bases from J, the junction kept 8 bases outside the gene matches. Germline assignment: CDR1 MNHEY and CDR2 SMNVEV (reference sequence). The length of the CDR3 is 14 residues.

This clone has a single count. The V call is TRBV5-4, the J call TRBJ2-2; D is perhaps TRBD2 (6 bases). The CDR3 covers 15 residues. Between the trimmed V and J ends, which lost 4 bases and 3 bases, there was a span of 13 bases. Per the germline V gene, CDR1 is SGHNT and CDR2 is YYREEE (reference sequence). CDR3 in amino acids: CASSGGSRDTGELFF. DNA of the CDR3: TGTGCCAGCAGCGGGGGGAGCAGGGACACCGGGGAGCTGTTTTTT.

This chain links TRBV13 with TRBJ2-5; TRBD2 agrees at 7 bases. V gave up 2 bases and J gave up 4 bases; unmatched junction bases: 4. This CDR3 comprises 14 residues. CDR1 is PRHDT, CDR2 FYEKMQ, per germline (reference sequence). The CDR3 DNA follows: TGTGCCAGCAGCTTATGGGAGGGAGGAGAGACCCAGTACTTC. Its translation is CASSLWEGGETQYF.

J is TRBJ2-1 and V is TRBV7-9, with 7 positions matching TRBD2. CDR3 length equals 15 residues. Germline trimming cut 3 bases from V and 7 bases from J; bases unmatched to any gene: 9. Per the germline V gene, CDR1 is SEHNR and CDR2 is FQNEAQ (reference sequence). CDR3 region: CASSLWLAVVNEQFF. The CDR3 DNA reads TGTGCCAGCAGCTTGTGGCTAGCGGTCGTAAATGAGCAGTTCTTC.

The chain combines TRBV7-6 with TRBJ2-3, with TRBD1 identical over 8 bases. The V gene end was trimmed by 2 bases and the J gene end by 4 bases; junction bases not matched to a gene: 5. CDR3 length: 15 residues. From germline, CDR1 is SGHVS and CDR2 FNYEAQ. CDR3 DNA sequence: TGTGCCAGCAGCTTAAACCAGGGGGCCTCAGATACGCAGTATTTT. Its protein is CASSLNQGASDTQYF.

The chain employs TRBV9 and TRBJ2-7; maybe TRBD1 (6 bases). Germline CDR1 and CDR2: SGDLS and YYNGEE. The germline V and J ends were trimmed by 0 bases and 5 bases, with 12 bases remaining between them. The CDR3 length is 14 residues. The CDR3 DNA reads TGTGCCAGCAGCGTAGCAGGGGCCGGAGACGAGCAGTACTTC. This encodes CASSVAGAGDEQYF.

The gene calls are TRBV5-1 and TRBJ2-1; 9 bases line up with TRBD2. CDR3 size: 14 residues. In germline, CDR1 is SGHRS, CDR2 YFSETQ. Trimming at V came to 5 bases and at J to 8 bases, leaving 8 bases not matched to a gene. The CDR3 spells CASRGREGRDEQFF. In DNA form, the CDR3 reads TGCGCCAGCAGAGGGCGGGAGGGCCGTGATGAGCAGTTCTTC.